Each of the 18 T cell receptor beta chains below was sequenced from the same sample in a study of cytomegalovirus exposure and HLA in healthy donors. Here immunoSEQ multiplex PCR was the method, and the copy in TCRdb shows in-frame clones only, minus some. The sample yields approximately 300,000 clones, approximately 90% seen once. The sample was PBMCs. These TCRs come from a woman between 18 and 29 years old in good health and CMV-seronegative.

The chain combines TRBV2 with TRBJ2-7, with TRBD2 as a possible D gene (6 bases). CDR1 is SNHLY and CDR2 is FYNNEI in the germline V gene. The CDR3 has 15 residues. V was cut by 3 bases and J by 0 bases, with 12 bases left in between. CDR3 loop: CASSERRDRSYEQYF. In nucleotides, the CDR3 is TGTGCCAGCAGTGAGAGGCGGGATCGCTCCTACGAGCAGTACTTC. The entire variable domain, with the rest obtained from reference TRBV2 and TRBJ2-7, is as follows: EPEVTQTPSHQVTQMGQEVILRCVPISNHLYFYWYRQILGQKVEFLVSFYNNEISEKSEIFDDQFSVERPDGSNFTLKIRSTKLEDSAMYFCASSERRDRSYEQYFGPGTRLTVT.

This clone appeared a few times. The chain uses TRBV7-3 and TRBJ2-7; TRBD2 agrees at 13 bases. The CDR3 runs 15 residues. In germline, CDR1 is SGHTA, CDR2 FQGTGA. V shed 3 bases, J shed 1 base, and the junction held 0 bases outside the gene matches. The CDR3 loop reads CASSLGLAGSYEQYF. The CDR3 coding sequence is TGTGCCAGCAGCTTGGGACTAGCGGGATCCTACGAGCAGTACTTC.

This clone was counted a single time. The V and J genes are TRBV5-1 and TRBJ2-1; 10 nucleotides line up with TRBD2. V lost 4 bases and J lost 7; bases outside the gene matches: 11. CDR3 length: 16 amino acids. Germline V gene lookup returns CDR1 SGHRS and CDR2 YFSETQ. CDR3 nucleotides: TGCGCCAGCAGCGTAGGTCTAGCGGGAGCATGGAATGAGCAGTTCTTC. Amino acids: CASSVGLAGAWNEQFF.

This rearrangement joins TRBV7-8 to TRBJ2-2; D ambiguous. The germline CDR1 and CDR2 sequences are SGHVS and FQNEAQ. The V and J ends lost 0 bases and 5 bases respectively, with 7 bases between them. This CDR3 spans 14 amino acids. The DNA for the CDR3 is TGTGCCAGCAGCTTAGCCGAGTATACCGGGGAGCTGTTTTTT. Its protein product is CASSLAEYTGELFF. Using reference TRBV7-8 and TRBJ2-2 for the parts outside the CDR3, the full variable domain is GAGVSQSPRYKVAKRGQDVALRCDPISGHVSLFWYQQALGQGPEFLTYFQNEAQLDKSGLPSDRFFAERPEGSVSTLKIQRTQQEDSAVYLCASSLAEYTGELFFGEGSRLTVL.

This rearrangement joins TRBV5-1 to TRBJ1-2; D is unclear. V lost 5 bases, J lost 4 bases, and 27 bases lay in between. The CDR3 totals 18 residues. Germline CDR1 reads SGHRS; CDR2 reads YFSETQ. The DNA of the CDR3 is TGCGCCAGCAGTCTGGGAGGCAGAGGACTACTCGACCTCTATGGCTACACCTTC. This encodes CASSLGGRGLLDLYGYTF.

This chain connects TRBV29-1 to TRBJ2-4; 9 bases map to TRBD2. CDR3 length: 13 amino acids. CDR1 is SQVTM and CDR2 is ANQGSEA in the germline V gene. V lost 4 bases to trimming and J lost 8 bases; unmatched junction nucleotides: 6. CDR3 region: CSVGPIAGDIQYF. As DNA, the CDR3 is TGCAGCGTTGGGCCGATAGCGGGGGACATTCAGTACTTC. The full variable domain, its missing parts supplied by reference TRBV29-1 and TRBJ2-4, is SAVISQKPSRDICQRGTSLTIQCQVDSQVTMMFWYRQQPGQSLTLIATANQGSEATYESGFVIDKFPISRPNLTFSTLTVSNMSPEDSSIYLCSVGPIAGDIQYFGAGTRLSVL.

This chain connects TRBV19 to TRBJ2-5, with D hard to call. Trimming cost V 3 bases and J 2 bases, with 10 bases left between them. This CDR3 spans 14 amino acids. Germline V gene sequence: CDR1 LNHDA, CDR2 SQIVND (reference sequence). CDR3 sequence (DNA): TGTGCCAGTAGTATTAGTCGGCGGCAAGAGACCCAGTACTTC. This sequence encodes CASSISRRQETQYF.

The rearrangement joins TRBV5-1 to TRBJ2-3, with a weak D call TRBD2 (5 bases). Germline loops: CDR1 SGHRS, CDR2 YFSETQ. V lost 0 bases and J 2 bases, leaving 7 bases between the germline ends. The length of the CDR3 is 14 residues. The CDR3 reads CASSLGTPTDTQYF. CDR3 DNA: TGCGCCAGCAGCTTGGGGACTCCCACAGATACGCAGTATTTT.

J is TRBJ1-1 and V is TRBV5-1; a weak D match, TRBD1 (6 bases). CDR1 and CDR2 (germline): SGHRS, YFSETQ. The V end was cut by 4 bases, the J end by 1 base, with 14 bases between. CDR3 length equals 15 residues. The CDR3 bases are TGCGCCAGCAGCCCGGCGGGGGCTAGGAACACTGAAGCTTTCTTT. As protein: CASSPAGARNTEAFF.

The genes are TRBV2 and TRBJ2-2, with TRBD2 identical over 14 bases. Germline V gives CDR1 SNHLY, CDR2 FYNNEI. V was clipped by 7 bases and J by 7 bases; unmatched bases: 5. The CDR3 has 15 residues. The CDR3 DNA reads as TGTGCCAGCAACAGACTAGCGGGAGGGGTCGGGGAGCTGTTTTTT. It codes for CASNRLAGGVGELFF.

This chain links TRBV2 with TRBJ1-2; D may be TRBD1 (6 bases). V gave up 7 bases and J gave up 4 bases, with 13 bases separating them. The CDR3 extends over 13 amino acids. Germline CDR1 reads SNHLY; CDR2 reads FYNNEI. The DNA for the CDR3 is TGTGCCAGCAACTCCGGACAGATCTATGGCTACACCTTC. Its translation: CASNSGQIYGYTF.

This clone showed up just once. CDR3: CASSGDLSSYEQYF. DNA for the CDR3: TGTGCCAGCAGCGGCGATCTAAGCTCCTACGAGCAGTACTTC. This chain connects TRBV9 to TRBJ2-7; D ambiguous. Germline CDR1 reads SGDLS; CDR2 reads YYNGEE. Trimming stripped 3 bases from V and 0 bases from J, with 10 bases between. The CDR3 covers 14 residues.

The chain has TRBV5-1 and TRBJ1-5, with a weak D call TRBD1 (6 bases). The CDR3 runs 17 residues. The germline V gene has CDR1 SGHRS and CDR2 YFSETQ. Trimming cost V 2 bases and J 4 bases, with 19 bases left between them. The CDR3: CASSFSAGTQNNQPQHF. For the CDR3, the DNA is TGCGCCAGCAGCTTCTCCGCCGGGACACAAAATAATCAGCCCCAGCATTTT.

The J gene is TRBJ1-2, the V gene TRBV4-1, with TRBD1 matching 11 bases. V shed 4 bases and J 7 bases; nucleotides not matched to a gene: 8. Germline CDR1 is MGHRA and CDR2 is YSYEKL. The CDR3 extends over 15 amino acids. CDR3 residues: CASSPGQGAISGYTF. The CDR3 coding sequence is TGCGCCAGCAGCCCAGGACAGGGGGCGATTAGTGGCTACACCTTC.

The chain employs TRBV13 and TRBJ1-1, with D unclear. V was trimmed by 3 bases and J by 1 base, leaving 6 bases between them. Germline CDR1 and CDR2: PRHDT and FYEKMQ (reference sequence). This CDR3 spans 13 amino acids. The chain's CDR3 is CASSFLSNTEAFF. DNA for the CDR3: TGTGCCAGCAGCTTCTTGTCGAACACTGAAGCTTTCTTT.

V usage is TRBV6-5 and J usage is TRBJ1-4, with 7 positions matching TRBD1. The ends lost 7 bases at V and 6 bases at J; junction bases unmatched: 11. Germline lookup yields CDR1 MNHEY and CDR2 SVGAGI. CDR3 length: 15 residues. CDR3 loop: CASTPRGDSDEKLFF. The CDR3 DNA follows: TGTGCCAGCACCCCGAGGGGGGACAGCGATGAAAAACTGTTTTTT.

The count of this clone is one. The genes are TRBV6-5 and TRBJ1-5, with 7 bases lining up with TRBD1. The CDR3 is 15 amino acids. Germline V CDR1 and CDR2: MNHEY, SVGAGI. Trimming removed 8 bases from V and 0 bases from J; junction bases left unmatched: 7. CDR3 DNA sequence: TGTGCCAGCCGCCTGGACAGGAATAGCAATCAGCCCCAGCATTTT. Its translation is CASRLDRNSNQPQHF.

The chain employs TRBV28 and TRBJ2-5, with 8 bases matching TRBD2. Germline V gene data show CDR1 as MDHEN and CDR2 as SYDVKM. Unmatched junction bases numbered 18, after V lost 7 bases and J lost 2 bases. The CDR3 is made up of 18 amino acids. The CDR3 DNA reads TGTGCCAGCACCTTGGAGGAGGCGCCGGGAGGGCCGCAAGAGACCCAGTACTTC. It yields the protein CASTLEEAPGGPQETQYF.